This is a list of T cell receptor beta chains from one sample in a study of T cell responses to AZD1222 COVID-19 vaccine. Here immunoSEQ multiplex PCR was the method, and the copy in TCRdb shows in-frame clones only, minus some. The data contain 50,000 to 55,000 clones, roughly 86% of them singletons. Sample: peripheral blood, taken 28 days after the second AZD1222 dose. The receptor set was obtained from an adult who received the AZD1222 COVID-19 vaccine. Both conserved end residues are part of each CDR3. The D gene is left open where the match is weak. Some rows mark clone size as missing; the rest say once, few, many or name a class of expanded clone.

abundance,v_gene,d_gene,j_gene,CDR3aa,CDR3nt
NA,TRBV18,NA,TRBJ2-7,CASSPLRTVSISYEQYF,TGTGCCAGCTCACCCCTTCGGACAGTTTCGATTTCCTACGAGCAGTACTTC
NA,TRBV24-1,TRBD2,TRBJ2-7,CATSDNIAAGDYEQYF,TGTGCCACCAGTGACAATATAGCGGCGGGGGACTACGAGCAGTACTTC
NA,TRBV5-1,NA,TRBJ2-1,CASTLDREQFF,TGCGCCAGCACACTCGACAGGGAGCAGTTCTTC
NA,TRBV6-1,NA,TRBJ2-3,CASRLGLGTDTQYF,TGTGCCAGCAGACTCGGGCTGGGCACAGATACGCAGTATTTT
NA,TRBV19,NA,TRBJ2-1,CASSIALLGAYEQFF,TGTGCCAGTAGTATCGCCCTCTTGGGGGCGTATGAGCAGTTCTTC
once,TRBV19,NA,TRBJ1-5,CASRMGGNGQPQHF,TGTGCCAGTCGAATGGGGGGTAACGGTCAGCCCCAGCATTTT
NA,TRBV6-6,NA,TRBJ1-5,CASSGGRDGNQPQHF,TGTGCCAGCTCGGGGGGGAGAGATGGCAATCAGCCCCAGCATTTT
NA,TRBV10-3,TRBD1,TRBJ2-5,CASNRAGGLETQYF,TGTGCGAGCAACCGGGCAGGGGGCTTGGAGACCCAGTACTTC
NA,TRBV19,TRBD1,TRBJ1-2,CASSIPGTGGSTF,TGTGCCAGTAGTATACCCGGGACAGGGGGAAGCACCTTC
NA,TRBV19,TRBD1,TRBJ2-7,CASSPRDRGDEQYF,TGTGCCAGTAGTCCCCGGGACAGGGGCGACGAGCAGTACTTC
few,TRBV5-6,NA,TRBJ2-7,CASSLPSGRRDYEQYF,TGTGCCAGCAGCTTGCCGTCGGGGCGGCGGGACTACGAGCAGTACTTC
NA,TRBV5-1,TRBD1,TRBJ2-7,CASSSPRDSLYEQYF,TGCGCCAGCAGCTCCCCCAGGGACAGCCTCTACGAGCAGTACTTC
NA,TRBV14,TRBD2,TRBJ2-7,CASSQRLAWGYEQYF,TGTGCCAGCAGCCAGCGACTAGCGTGGGGCTACGAGCAGTACTTC
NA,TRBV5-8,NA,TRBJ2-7,CASSSQPVRLHTYEQYF,TGTGCCAGCAGCTCCCAACCCGTTAGACTCCATACCTACGAGCAGTACTTC
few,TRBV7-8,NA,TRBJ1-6,CASSSRHPNNSPLHF,TGTGCCAGCAGCTCTCGACATCCCAATAATTCACCCCTCCACTTT
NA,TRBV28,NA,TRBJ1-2,CASSLQVRRGYTF,TGTGCCAGCAGTCTTCAGGTCCGAAGGGGCTACACCTTC
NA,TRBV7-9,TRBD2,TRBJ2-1,CASATPGLDMFF,TGTGCCAGCGCAACGCCGGGACTAGACATGTTCTTC
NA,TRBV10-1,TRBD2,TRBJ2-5,CASSEPASGQETQYF,TGCGCCAGCAGTGAGCCGGCTAGCGGGCAAGAGACCCAGTACTTC
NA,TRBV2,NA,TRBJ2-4,CASSVQQGTIQYF,TGTGCCAGCAGTGTACAGCAGGGGACCATTCAGTACTTC
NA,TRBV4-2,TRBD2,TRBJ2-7,CASSQDGAGVYEQYF,TGTGCCAGCAGCCAAGATGGAGCGGGAGTCTACGAGCAGTACTTC
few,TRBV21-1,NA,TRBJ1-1,CASSKDGGQGTEAFF,TGTGCCAGCAGCAAAGACGGGGGGCAAGGCACTGAAGCTTTCTTT
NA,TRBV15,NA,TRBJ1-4,CATSRGSTTNEKLFF,TGTGCCACCAGCCGCGGGAGTACTACTAATGAAAAACTGTTTTTT
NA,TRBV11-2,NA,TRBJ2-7,CASSDNTYEQYF,TGTGCCAGCAGCGACAATACCTACGAGCAGTACTTC
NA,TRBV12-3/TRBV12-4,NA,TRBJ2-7,CASSLAGGYEQYF,TGTGCCAGCAGTTTAGCAGGGGGATACGAGCAGTACTTC
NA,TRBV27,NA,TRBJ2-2,CASSPWTDPNTGELFF,TGTGCCAGCAGTCCCTGGACCGATCCGAACACCGGGGAGCTGTTTTTT
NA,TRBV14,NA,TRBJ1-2,CASSQGGGANYGYTF,TGTGCCAGCAGCCAAGGTGGAGGAGCTAACTATGGCTACACCTTC
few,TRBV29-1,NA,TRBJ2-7,CSVQSWAGTYEQYF,TGCAGCGTTCAGTCTTGGGCCGGCACCTACGAGCAGTACTTC
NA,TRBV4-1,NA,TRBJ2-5,CASSQITLQETQYF,TGCGCCAGCAGCCAAATAACCCTCCAAGAGACCCAGTACTTC
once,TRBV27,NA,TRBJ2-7,CASSFSNTYEQYF,TGTGCCAGCAGTTTTTCTAACACCTACGAGCAGTACTTC
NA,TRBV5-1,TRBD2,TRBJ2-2,CASTQRLAGPNTGELFF,TGCGCCAGCACCCAACGTCTAGCGGGACCGAACACCGGGGAGCTGTTTTTT
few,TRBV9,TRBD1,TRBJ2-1,CASSVWTGGYNEQFF,TGTGCCAGCAGCGTATGGACAGGGGGTTACAATGAGCAGTTCTTC
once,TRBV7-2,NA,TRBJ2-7,CASSLGRLGLDEQYF,TGTGCCAGCAGCTTAGGGAGACTGGGGTTGGACGAGCAGTACTTC
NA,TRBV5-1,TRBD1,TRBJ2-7,CASSLDGQGSYEQYF,TGCGCCAGCAGCTTGGATGGACAGGGGTCCTACGAGCAGTACTTC
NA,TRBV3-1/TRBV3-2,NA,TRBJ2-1,CASSPPLGAVPSYNEQFF,TGTGCCAGCAGCCCCCCCCTTGGAGCGGTCCCCTCCTACAATGAGCAGTTCTTC
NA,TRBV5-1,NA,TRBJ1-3,CASSPRETGNTIYF,TGCGCCAGCAGCCCCAGGGAGACTGGAAACACCATATATTTT
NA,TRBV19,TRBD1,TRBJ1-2,CASSRPGTGYGYTF,TGTGCCAGTAGCAGACCCGGGACAGGGTATGGCTACACCTTC
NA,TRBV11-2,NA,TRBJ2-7,CASSLVRGGGYEQYF,TGTGCCAGCAGCTTAGTGAGGGGGGGAGGCTACGAGCAGTACTTC
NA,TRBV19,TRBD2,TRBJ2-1,CASSIVPAGARDEQFF,TGTGCCAGTAGTATAGTACCAGCGGGAGCTCGAGATGAGCAGTTCTTC
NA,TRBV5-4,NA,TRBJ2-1,CASSSQGRTYNEQFF,TGTGCCAGCAGCTCCCAGGGGAGAACCTACAATGAGCAGTTCTTC
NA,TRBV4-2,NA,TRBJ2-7,CASSQEVAGLGGEQYF,TGTGCCAGCAGCCAAGAGGTGGCGGGGCTGGGCGGCGAGCAGTACTTC
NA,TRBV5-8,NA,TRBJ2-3,CASSLQSTDTQYF,TGTGCCAGCAGCTTGCAAAGCACAGATACGCAGTATTTT
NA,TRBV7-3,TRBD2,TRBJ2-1,CASSLMSAGGPTEQFF,TGTGCCAGCAGCTTAATGTCGGCGGGAGGGCCAACTGAGCAGTTCTTC
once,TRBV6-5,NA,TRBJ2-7,CASTPEGAGGYEQYF,TGTGCCAGCACCCCGGAGGGGGCAGGGGGCTACGAGCAGTACTTC
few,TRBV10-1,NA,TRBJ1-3,CASQSPGAGNTIYF,TGCGCCAGCCAAAGCCCCGGTGCTGGAAACACCATATATTTT
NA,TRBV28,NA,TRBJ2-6,CASRYRVAAGSGANVLTF,TGTGCCAGCAGGTACAGGGTTGCAGCGGGCTCTGGGGCCAACGTCCTGACTTTC
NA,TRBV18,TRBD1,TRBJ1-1,CASSGTGGLWAEAFF,TGTGCCAGCTCAGGGACAGGCGGGTTATGGGCTGAAGCTTTCTTT
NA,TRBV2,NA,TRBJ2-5,CASSPGTYGETQYF,TGTGCCAGCAGTCCTGGGACGTACGGGGAGACCCAGTACTTC
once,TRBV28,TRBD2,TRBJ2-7,CASSPSGTYEQYF,TGTGCCAGCAGCCCTAGCGGTACCTACGAGCAGTACTTC
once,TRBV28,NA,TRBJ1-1,CASTVGGVTEAFF,TGTGCCAGCACCGTTGGGGGGGTCACTGAAGCTTTCTTT
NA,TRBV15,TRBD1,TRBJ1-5,CATSRVGTVTNQPQHF,TGTGCCACCAGCAGGGTAGGGACAGTAACTAATCAGCCCCAGCATTTT
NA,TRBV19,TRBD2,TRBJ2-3,CASSTGTSGNTDTQYF,TGTGCCAGTAGTACCGGGACTAGCGGGAACACAGATACGCAGTATTTT
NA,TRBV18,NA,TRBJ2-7,CASSAGTQSYEQYF,TGTGCCAGCTCCGCCGGGACTCAATCCTACGAGCAGTACTTC
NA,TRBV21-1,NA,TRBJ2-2,CASTPPRTATNTGELFF,TGTGCCAGCACTCCTCCTCGGACAGCTACGAACACCGGGGAGCTGTTTTTT
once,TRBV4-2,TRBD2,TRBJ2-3,CASSQDQSSGSSSSTDTQYF,TGTGCCAGCAGCCAAGATCAATCTAGCGGGAGTTCATCCAGCACAGATACGCAGTATTTT
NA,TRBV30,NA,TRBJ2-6,CAWRGRGVTNVLTF,TGTGCCTGGAGGGGCAGGGGGGTAACCAACGTCCTGACTTTC
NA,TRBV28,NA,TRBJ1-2,CASSFSDSYGYTF,TGTGCCAGCAGTTTTTCGGACAGCTATGGCTACACCTTC
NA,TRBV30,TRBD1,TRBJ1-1,CAWSRQGEAFF,TGTGCCTGGAGTCGACAGGGAGAAGCTTTCTTT